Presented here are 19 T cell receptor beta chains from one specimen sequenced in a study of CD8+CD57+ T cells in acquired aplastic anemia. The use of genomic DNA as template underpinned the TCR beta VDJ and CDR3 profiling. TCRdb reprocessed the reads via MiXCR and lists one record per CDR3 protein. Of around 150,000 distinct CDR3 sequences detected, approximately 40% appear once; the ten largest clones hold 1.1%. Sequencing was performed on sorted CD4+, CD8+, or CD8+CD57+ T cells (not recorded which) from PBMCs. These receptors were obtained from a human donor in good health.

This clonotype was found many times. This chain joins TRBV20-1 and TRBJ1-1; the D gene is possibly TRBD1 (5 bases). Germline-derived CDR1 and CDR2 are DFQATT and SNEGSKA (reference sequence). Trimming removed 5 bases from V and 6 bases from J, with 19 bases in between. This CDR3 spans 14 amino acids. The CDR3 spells CSAPREGWGAEAFF. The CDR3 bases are TGCAGTGCTCCAAGAGAGGGGTGGGGAGCTGAAGCTTTCTTT.

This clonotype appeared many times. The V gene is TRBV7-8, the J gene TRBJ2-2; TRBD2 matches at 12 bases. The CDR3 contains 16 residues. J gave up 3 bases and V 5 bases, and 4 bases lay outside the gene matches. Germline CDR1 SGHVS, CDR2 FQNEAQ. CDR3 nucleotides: TGTGCCAGCAGCCCTCTAGCGGGGGGGTACACCGGGGAGCTGTTTTTT. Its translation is CASSPLAGGYTGELFF.

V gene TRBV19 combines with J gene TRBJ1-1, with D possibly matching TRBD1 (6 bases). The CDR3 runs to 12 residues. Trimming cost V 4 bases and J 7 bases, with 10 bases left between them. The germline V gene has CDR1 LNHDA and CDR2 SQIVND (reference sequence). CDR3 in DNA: TGTGCCAGTAGTACAGGGGTTGGTGAAGCTTTCTTT. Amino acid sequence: CASSTGVGEAFF.

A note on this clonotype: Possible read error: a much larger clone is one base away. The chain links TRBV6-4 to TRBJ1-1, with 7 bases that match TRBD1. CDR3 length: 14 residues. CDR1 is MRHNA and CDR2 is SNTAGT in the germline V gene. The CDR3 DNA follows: TGTGCCGGCAGTAGTACAGGGGTGATCACTGAAGCTTTCTTT. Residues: CAGSSTGVITEAFF.

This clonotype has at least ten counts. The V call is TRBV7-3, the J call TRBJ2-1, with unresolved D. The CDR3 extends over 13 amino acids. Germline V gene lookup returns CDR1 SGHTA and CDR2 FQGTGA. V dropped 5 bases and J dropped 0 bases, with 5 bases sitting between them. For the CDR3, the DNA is TGTGCCAGCAGCCCGAGCTCCTACAATGAGCAGTTCTTC. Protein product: CASSPSSYNEQFF. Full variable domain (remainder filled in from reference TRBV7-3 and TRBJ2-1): GAGVSQTPSNKVTEKGKYVELRCDPISGHTALYWYRQSLGQGPEFLIYFQGTGAADDSGLPNDRFFAVRPEGSVSTLKIQRTERGDSAVYLCASSPSSYNEQFFGPGTRLTVL.

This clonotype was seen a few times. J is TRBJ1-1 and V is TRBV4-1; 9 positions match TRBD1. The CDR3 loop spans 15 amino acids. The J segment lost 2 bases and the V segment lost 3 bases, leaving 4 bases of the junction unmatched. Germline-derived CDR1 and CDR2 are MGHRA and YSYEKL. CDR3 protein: CASSQGDRVNTEAFF. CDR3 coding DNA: TGCGCCAGCAGCCAGGGGGACAGGGTTAACACTGAAGCTTTCTTT.

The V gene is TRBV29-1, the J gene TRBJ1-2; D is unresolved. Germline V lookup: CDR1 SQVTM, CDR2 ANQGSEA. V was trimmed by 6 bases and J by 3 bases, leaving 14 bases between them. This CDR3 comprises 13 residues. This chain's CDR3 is CSVATPHYYGYTF. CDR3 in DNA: TGCAGCGTGGCAACACCGCACTACTATGGCTACACCTTC. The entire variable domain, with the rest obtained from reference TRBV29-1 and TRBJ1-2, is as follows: SAVISQKPSRDICQRGTSLTIQCQVDSQVTMMFWYRQQPGQSLTLIATANQGSEATYESGFVIDKFPISRPNLTFSTLTVSNMSPEDSSIYLCSVATPHYYGYTFGSGTRLTVV.

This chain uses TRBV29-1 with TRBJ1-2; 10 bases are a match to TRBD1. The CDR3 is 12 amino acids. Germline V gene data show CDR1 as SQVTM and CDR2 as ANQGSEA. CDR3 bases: TGCAGTACCGGGACAGGGGCCTATGGCTACACCTTC. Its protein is CSTGTGAYGYTF.

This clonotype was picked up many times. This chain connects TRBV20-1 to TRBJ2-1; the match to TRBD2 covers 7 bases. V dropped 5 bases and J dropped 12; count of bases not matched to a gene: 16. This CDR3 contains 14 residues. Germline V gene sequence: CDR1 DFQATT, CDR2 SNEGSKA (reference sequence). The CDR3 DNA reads TGCAGTGCTGGAAGGGAGCGGGGTCCACCTGCGCAGTTCTTC. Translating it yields CSAGRERGPPAQFF.

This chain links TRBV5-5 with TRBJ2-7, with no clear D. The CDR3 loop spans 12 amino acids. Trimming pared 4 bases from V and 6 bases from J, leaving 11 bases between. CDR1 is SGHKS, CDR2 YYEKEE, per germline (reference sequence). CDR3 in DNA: TGTGCCAGCAGCCCTAACGAACGCGAGCAGTACTTC. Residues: CASSPNEREQYF. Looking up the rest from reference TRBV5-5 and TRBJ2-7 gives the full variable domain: DAGVTQSPTHLIKTRGQQVTLRCSPISGHKSVSWYQQVLGQGPQFIFQYYEKEERGRGNFPDRFSARQFPNYSSELNVNALLLGDSALYLCASSPNEREQYFGPGTRLTVT.

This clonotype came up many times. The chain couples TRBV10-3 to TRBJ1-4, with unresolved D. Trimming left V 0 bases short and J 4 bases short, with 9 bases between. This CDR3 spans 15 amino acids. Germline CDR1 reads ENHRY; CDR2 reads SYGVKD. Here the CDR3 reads CAISESRAGNEKLFF. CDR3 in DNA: TGTGCCATCAGTGAGTCACGCGCGGGTAATGAAAAACTGTTTTTT.

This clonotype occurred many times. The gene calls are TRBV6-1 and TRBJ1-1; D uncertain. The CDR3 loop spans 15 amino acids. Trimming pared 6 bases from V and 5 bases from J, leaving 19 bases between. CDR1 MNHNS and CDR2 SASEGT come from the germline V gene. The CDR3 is CASRPRSTVGTEAFF. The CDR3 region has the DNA TGTGCCAGCAGACCCCGATCGACGGTGGGAACTGAAGCTTTCTTT.

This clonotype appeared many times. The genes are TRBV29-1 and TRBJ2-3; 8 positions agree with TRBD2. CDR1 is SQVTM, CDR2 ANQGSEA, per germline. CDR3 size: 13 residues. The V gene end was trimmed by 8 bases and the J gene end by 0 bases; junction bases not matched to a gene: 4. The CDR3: CSSSGESTDTQYF. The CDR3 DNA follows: TGCAGCAGTAGCGGGGAGAGCACAGATACGCAGTATTTT.

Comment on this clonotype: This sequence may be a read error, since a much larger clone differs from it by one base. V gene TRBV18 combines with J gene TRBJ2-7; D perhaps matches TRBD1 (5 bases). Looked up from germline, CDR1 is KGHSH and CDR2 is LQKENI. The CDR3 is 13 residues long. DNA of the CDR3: TGTGCCGGCTCACCCCTACAGGACTACGAGCAGTACTTC. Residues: CAGSPLQDYEQYF.

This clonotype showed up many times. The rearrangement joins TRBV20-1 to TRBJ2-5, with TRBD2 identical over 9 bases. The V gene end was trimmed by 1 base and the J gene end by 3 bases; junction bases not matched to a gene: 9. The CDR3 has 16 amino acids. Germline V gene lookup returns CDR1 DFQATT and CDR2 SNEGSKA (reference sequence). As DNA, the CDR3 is TGCAGTGCTAGAGCGTGGGGATTAGCGGGAGAAGAGACCCAGTACTTC. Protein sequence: CSARAWGLAGEETQYF.

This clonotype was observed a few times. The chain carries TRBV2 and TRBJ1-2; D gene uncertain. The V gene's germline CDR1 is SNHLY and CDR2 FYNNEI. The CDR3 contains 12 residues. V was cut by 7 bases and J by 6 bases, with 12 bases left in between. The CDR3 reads CASIESVNGYTF. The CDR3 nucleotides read TGTGCCAGCATCGAGTCAGTCAATGGCTACACCTTC.

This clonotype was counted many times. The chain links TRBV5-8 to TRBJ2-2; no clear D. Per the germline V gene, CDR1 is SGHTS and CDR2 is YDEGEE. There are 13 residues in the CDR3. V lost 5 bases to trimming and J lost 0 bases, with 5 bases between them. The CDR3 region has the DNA TGTGCCAGCAGGCTGACGAACACCGGGGAGCTGTTTTTT. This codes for CASRLTNTGELFF.

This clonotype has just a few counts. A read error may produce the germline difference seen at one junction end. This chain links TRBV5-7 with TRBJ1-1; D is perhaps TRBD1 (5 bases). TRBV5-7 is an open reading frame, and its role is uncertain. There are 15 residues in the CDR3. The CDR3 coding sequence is TGTGCCAACAGCTTGGGACCAGGATACACCATCGAAGCTTTCTTT. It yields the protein CANSLGPGYTIEAFF.

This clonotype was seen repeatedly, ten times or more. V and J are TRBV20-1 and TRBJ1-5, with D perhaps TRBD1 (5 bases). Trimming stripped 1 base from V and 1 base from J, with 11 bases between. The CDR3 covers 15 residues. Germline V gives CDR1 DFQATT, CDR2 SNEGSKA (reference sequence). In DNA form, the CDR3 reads TGCAGTGCTAGAGTCGGGGGGGGGAGCAATCAGCCCCAGCATTTT. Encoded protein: CSARVGGGSNQPQHF.